This T cell receptor (beta chain) was recovered during a study of cytomegalovirus exposure and HLA in healthy donors. General study points: Earlier analysis found most TCR beta V segments productive about 87% or about 30% of the time. HLA alleles showed associations with 15,000 to 20,000 TCR beta sequences in a later analysis, at a 0.05 false discovery rate. Cytomegalovirus-associated status was assigned to around 160 TCR beta chains. Accurate prediction of most subjects' HLA-A and HLA-B alleles from TCR beta sequences was reported.

Germline trimming cut 5 bases from V and 6 bases from J; bases unmatched to any gene: 4. This CDR3 contains 13 residues. Germline values: CDR1 MDHEN, CDR2 SYDVKM. The sample holds a few counts of this clone. The antigen remains undetermined. PCR was performed using 60 Vbeta and 13 Jbeta primers. TCRdb's copy holds only in-frame clones and misses some; the assay was immunoSEQ multiplex PCR. Among some 85,000 clones, under 80% were seen once, and the ten largest hold over 4.5%. The V and J genes are TRBV28 and TRBJ1-5; TRBD1 matches 7 bases. The sequence was collected from a man in his late teens or twenties in good health and CMV-seropositive. Sequences were obtained from PBMCs. This CDR3 reads CASSQGVVQPQHF. CDR3 sequence (DNA): TGTGCCAGCAGTCAGGGGGTGGTTCAGCCCCAGCATTTT.